Below, one TCR beta chain is given with its context. Its target is unknown. This sample is drawn from a study of Graves' ophthalmopathy and Graves' hyperthyroidism. About the study: Over 18 months of follow-up, stable hyperthyroidism required that no ophthalmopathy appear. Study-level points and caveats: A model built from 13 signatures distinguished ophthalmopathy from stable hyperthyroidism with 85% to 90% sensitivity and approximately 80% specificity.

CDR3 size: 13 residues. The ends were cut back, 6 bases at V and 4 bases at J, with 13 bases in the middle. Per germline, CDR1 SQVTM and CDR2 ANQGSEA. For repertoire sequencing, the TCR beta CDR3 regions were amplified from RNA transcripts. The authors performed first-round RT-PCR with HTBI primers and then a second-round multiplex PCR. Each CDR3 protein is one row after TCRdb ran MiXCR on the multiplex PCR reads. The sample has roughly 1.1 million distinct CDR3 sequences; about two fifths are singletons. V is TRBV29-1 and J is TRBJ1-3; D unclear. Material for sequencing was peripheral blood or thyroid tissue (not recorded which). This TCR came from an adult man with Graves' hyperthyroidism. As DNA, the CDR3 is TGCAGCGTAGACTTTTTCTCCGGAAACACCATATATTTT. This translates into CSVDFFSGNTIYF.